Reported below is one TCR beta chain. This entry belongs to a study of naive and memory T cell subsets. Both TRBC1 and TRBC2 were covered by a beta constant-region primer of two equimolar oligonucleotides. Using its own MiXCR run on the UMI-ligation and nested PCR reads, TCRdb lists one record per CDR3 protein. The repertoire holds about 150,000 distinct CDR3 sequences, with about a sixth as singletons. Germline CDR1 is SGHVS and CDR2 is FNYEAQ. The CDR3 is 15 residues long. V was cut by 2 bases and J by 0 bases, with 11 bases left in between. This TCR came from a human donor in good health. Sequenced material: naive CD4+ T cells from blood. The genes are TRBV7-6 and TRBJ2-7, with D perhaps TRBD1 (5 bases). CDR3 sequence reads: CASSLRAGPSYEQYF. CDR3 in DNA: TGTGCCAGCAGCTTAAGGGCAGGGCCCTCCTACGAGCAGTACTTC. Full variable domain (missing parts from reference TRBV7-6 and TRBJ2-7): GAGVSQSPRYKVTKRGQDVALRCDPISGHVSLYWYRQALGQGPEFLTYFNYEAQQDKSGLPNDRFSAERPEGSISTLTIQRTEQRDSAMYRCASSLRAGPSYEQYFGPGTRLTVT.